The T cell receptor (beta chain) under discussion was sequenced for a study of cytomegalovirus exposure and HLA in healthy donors. General study results and limits: It was likely that a cluster of highly shared sequence variants was a sequencing artifact. In a later analysis, TCR beta V- and J-gene trimming showed a link to a missense DCLRE1C variant.

Healthy bone marrow donors made up the cohort. Concerning this clone: As yet, its antigen is unknown.

Between the trimmed V and J ends, which lost 6 bases and 3 bases, there was a span of 11 bases. This CDR3 is 14 amino acids long. The germline gives CDR1 MRHNA, CDR2 SNTAGT. A multiplex PCR was run with 60 Vbeta primers and 13 Jbeta primers. TCRdb's copy holds only in-frame clones and misses some; the assay was immunoSEQ multiplex PCR. The table lists 65,000 to 95,000 clones, around 80% of them singletons. This sequence was found in a male donor in good health and CMV-seropositive. The genes are TRBV6-4 and TRBJ2-2; perhaps TRBD1 as D (6 bases). Sequenced sample: PBMCs. Here the CDR3 reads CASRGDTHTGELFF. DNA of the CDR3: TGTGCCAGCAGGGGGGACACACACACCGGGGAGCTGTTTTTT.